This is a list of T cell receptor beta chains from one sample in a study of T cells in localized non-small cell lung cancer. Profiled with immunoSEQ multiplex PCR; TCRdb holds only in-frame clones, not every one. The sample holds under 35,000 clones, roughly 78% seen once. The sample in question was peripheral blood, obtained before any cancer treatment. Every receptor here comes from a male donor at least 60 years old with stage III squamous cell lung carcinoma. CDR3s include the opening cysteine and the closing phenylalanine or tryptophan. The D gene is left open where the match is weak. The size field is filled for only some rows; it gives once, few, many or a size class.

>TRBV15|-|TRBJ1-4|-
CATSRASNEKLFF
TGTGCCACCAGCAGAGCTTCGAATGAAAAACTGTTTTTT
>TRBV5-4|TRBD2|TRBJ2-1|-
CASSRLAGGSYNEQFF
TGTGCCAGCAGCCGACTAGCGGGAGGTTCCTACAATGAGCAGTTCTTC
>TRBV4-3|-|TRBJ2-6|-
CASSQDFYSGANVLTF
TGCGCCAGCAGCCAAGACTTCTACTCTGGGGCCAACGTCCTGACTTTC
>TRBV2|-|TRBJ2-7|few
CASTLGGLVGLSYEQYF
TGTGCCAGCACCCTGGGGGGTTTAGTAGGCCTCTCCTACGAGCAGTACTTC
>TRBV15|TRBD1|TRBJ2-7|-
CATSRDYRITGETSYEQYF
TGTGCCACCAGCAGAGACTATCGGATCACAGGGGAAACTTCGTACGAGCAGTACTTC
>TRBV7-2|-|TRBJ2-7|-
CASSLMATTLSNEQYF
TGTGCCAGCAGCTTAATGGCCACTACACTTTCCAACGAGCAGTACTTC
>TRBV28|TRBD2|TRBJ2-7|-
CASRVWTSNYEQYF
TGTGCCAGCCGAGTGTGGACTAGCAACTACGAGCAGTACTTC
>TRBV5-6|-|TRBJ2-3|-
CASSLAHNLGDTQYF
TGTGCCAGCAGCTTGGCACATAACCTTGGGGATACGCAGTATTTT
>TRBV12-5|-|TRBJ1-5|few
CASGWQGGNQPQHF
TGTGCTAGTGGTTGGCAGGGAGGCAATCAGCCCCAGCATTTT
>TRBV7-6|TRBD1|TRBJ2-7|once
CASSLKRGDRAYF
TGTGCCAGCAGCTTAAAACGAGGGGACAGGGCGTACTTC
>TRBV7-9|-|TRBJ1-2|-
CASSLGAYGYTF
TGTGCCAGCAGCTTAGGGGCTTATGGCTACACCTTC
>TRBV6-5|TRBD1|TRBJ2-3|-
CASGPGQGSFDTQYF
TGTGCCAGCGGACCGGGACAGGGGTCATTTGATACGCAGTATTTT
>TRBV5-1|-|TRBJ2-5|-
CASSFGETQYF
TGCGCCAGCAGCTTCGGGGAGACCCAGTACTTC
>TRBV5-1|TRBD1|TRBJ1-3|-
CASSGQASRAGSGNTIYF
TGCGCCAGCAGCGGACAGGCCTCGAGGGCCGGCTCTGGAAACACCATATATTTT
>TRBV7-6|-|TRBJ2-2|-
CASSLAFGEWPGELFF
TGTGCCAGCAGCTTAGCGTTCGGGGAATGGCCCGGGGAGCTGTTTTTT
>TRBV18|-|TRBJ1-1|few
CASSPREEAEAFF
TGTGCCAGCTCACCTCGCGAAGAGGCTGAAGCTTTCTTT